This T cell receptor (beta chain) emerged from a study of cytomegalovirus exposure and HLA in healthy donors. A multiplex PCR was run with 60 Vbeta primers and 13 Jbeta primers. Sequencing was performed with immunoSEQ multiplex PCR; in TCRdb, only in-frame clones are kept and a portion is missing. Of about 90,000 clones listed, roughly 84% are singletons. The sequenced sample was PBMCs. The TCR originated in a man aged 18-30 years in good health and CMV-seronegative.

The chain's CDR3 is CASSWGTSGSYEQYF. CDR3 bases: TGTGCCAGCAGCTGGGGAACTAGCGGGAGTTACGAGCAGTACTTC. This rearrangement joins TRBV5-6 to TRBJ2-7; 11 bases are shared with TRBD2. The CDR3 has 15 amino acids. Germline V gene sequence: CDR1 SGHDT, CDR2 YYEEEE. V was pared by 3 bases and J by 4 bases, with 6 bases of the junction left unmatched.